The 20 T cell receptor beta chains presented below share a single source sample, sequenced in a study of long-term antiretroviral therapy in people with HIV. The authors ran the immunoSEQ assay, v3.0, at survey level. Repertoires were generated with immunoSEQ multiplex PCR, while TCRdb's copy carries only in-frame clones and drops some. This repertoire shows approximately 25,000 clones, 65% to 85% found once; its top ten account for roughly 10%. Sequencing used unsorted PBMCs, obtained 2.1 years after starting antiretroviral therapy. All receptors derive from a man aged 30-40 years with HIV.

Turning to this clone: One end of the junction fails to match germline, which may point to a read error. The chain links TRBV7-7 to TRBJ2-3; maybe TRBD1 (5 bases). This CDR3 is built from 14 residues. Germline values: CDR1 SSHAT, CDR2 FNYEAQ (reference sequence). CDR3 sequence (DNA): TGTGCTAGCAGCTTTAAACAGGTGAGAGATACGCAGTATTTT. It specifies CASSFKQVRDTQYF.

This clone has a single count. CDR3 sequence: CASSLRATPQETQYF. CDR3 bases: TGCGCCAGCAGCTTGAGGGCCACCCCACAAGAGACCCAGTACTTC. V and J are TRBV5-1 and TRBJ2-5; D is unclear. Germline V gene data show CDR1 as SGHRS and CDR2 as YFSETQ. This CDR3 is 15 amino acids long. Trimming left V 1 base short and J 2 bases short, with 12 bases between.

This clone was picked up one time. The J gene is TRBJ1-2, the V gene TRBV10-3; D is possibly TRBD1 (5 bases). Trimming shortened V by 6 bases and J by 3 bases, and 23 bases separated the two germline ends. This CDR3 is 17 amino acids long. Germline V gene lookup returns CDR1 ENHRY and CDR2 SYGVKD. The CDR3 here is CAIRATGGMSNHYGYTF. The CDR3 DNA is TGTGCCATCAGGGCAACAGGAGGCATGAGCAACCACTATGGCTACACCTTC.

The chain has TRBV7-2 and TRBJ2-1; maybe TRBD1 (5 bases). The CDR3 is 13 amino acids. Germline assignment: CDR1 SGHTA and CDR2 FQGNSA. Trimming pared 5 bases from V and 9 bases from J, leaving 14 bases between. The DNA for the CDR3 is TGTGCCAGCAGCGGGCGGCCCCAGGGTGAGCAGTTCTTC. Protein sequence: CASSGRPQGEQFF.

The chain links TRBV9 to TRBJ1-1; possibly TRBD1 for D (6 bases). V shed 1 base and J shed 7 bases, with 14 bases lying between them. This CDR3 spans 14 amino acids. Germline V gene data show CDR1 as SGDLS and CDR2 as YYNGEE. CDR3 nucleotides: TGTGCCAGCAGCGTAAAGGGGGGAAGGGATGAAGCTTTCTTT. Translation: CASSVKGGRDEAFF.

The chain is built from TRBV5-1 and TRBJ2-7, with 12 bases lining up with TRBD2. This CDR3 is built from 14 residues. CDR1 is SGHRS and CDR2 is YFSETQ in the germline V gene. J gave up 7 bases and V 4 bases, and 6 bases lay outside the gene matches. This CDR3 reads CASSQPSGGGEQYF. CDR3 DNA: TGCGCCAGCAGCCAGCCTAGCGGGGGGGGAGAGCAGTACTTC. The entire variable domain, with the rest obtained from reference TRBV5-1 and TRBJ2-7, is as follows: KAGVTQTPRYLIKTRGQQVTLSCSPISGHRSVSWYQQTPGQGLQFLFEYFSETQRNKGNFPGRFSGRQFSNSRSEMNVSTLELGDSALYLCASSQPSGGGEQYFGPGTRLTVT.

This chain joins TRBV7-2 and TRBJ1-1, with D tentatively TRBD1 (5 bases). Germline loops: CDR1 SGHTA, CDR2 FQGNSA. V shed 5 bases and J shed 0 bases, with 13 bases lying between them. CDR3 length: 15 residues. CDR3 coding DNA: TGTGCCAGCAGCCGACCGGGACTTATGAACACTGAAGCTTTCTTT. It encodes CASSRPGLMNTEAFF.

V gene TRBV5-6 combines with J gene TRBJ2-7; 7 bases fit TRBD1. The J segment lost 6 bases and the V segment lost 0 bases, leaving 9 bases of the junction unmatched. This CDR3 has 15 amino acids. Per germline, CDR1 SGHDT and CDR2 YYEEEE. CDR3 nucleotide sequence: TGTGCCAGCAGCTTGGATGTAGGGGGCGCGTCCGAGCAGTACTTC. Translating gives CASSLDVGGASEQYF.

This chain uses TRBV28 with TRBJ1-2; 9 bases match TRBD1. V trimming: 6 bases; J trimming: 6 bases; junction bases outside the gene matches: 8. CDR1 MDHEN and CDR2 SYDVKM come from the germline V gene. CDR3 length equals 14 residues. CDR3 DNA sequence: TGTGCCAGCAGACCCACAGGGGGCGGGAATGGCTACACCTTC. This codes for CASRPTGGGNGYTF.

The chain recombines TRBV28 with TRBJ2-1; 16 bases agree with TRBD2. The CDR3 loop spans 16 amino acids. CDR1 is MDHEN and CDR2 is SYDVKM in the germline V gene. The ends lost 6 bases at V and 7 bases at J; junction bases unmatched: 6. The CDR3 DNA sequence: TGTGCCAGCAGCAACCGGGGACTAGCGGGAGGGAATGAGCAGTTCTTC. Protein: CASSNRGLAGGNEQFF. Variable domain in full (rest from reference TRBV28 and TRBJ2-1): DVKVTQSSRYLVKRTGEKVFLECVQDMDHENMFWYRQDPGLGLRLIYFSYDVKMKEKGDIPEGYSVSREKKERFSLILESASTNQTSMYLCASSNRGLAGGNEQFFGPGTRLTVL.

This clone showed up just once. V usage is TRBV29-1 and J usage is TRBJ2-7, with D perhaps matching TRBD1 or TRBD2 (6 bases each). CDR1 SQVTM and CDR2 ANQGSEA come from the germline V gene. Trimming pared 7 bases from V and 5 bases from J, leaving 15 bases between. This CDR3 is built from 12 residues. CDR3 region: CSALRGGNEQYF. In nucleotides, the CDR3 is TGCAGCGCCCTCAGGGGCGGGAACGAGCAGTACTTC.

This chain connects TRBV27 to TRBJ2-7, with no clear D. The V and J ends lost 3 bases and 2 bases respectively, with 8 bases between them. The germline V gene has CDR1 MNHEY and CDR2 SMNVEV (reference sequence). CDR3 length equals 13 residues. CDR3 protein: CASSLRGAYEQYF. The DNA of the CDR3 is TGTGCCAGCAGTTTGAGAGGAGCCTACGAGCAGTACTTC.

The chain has TRBV29-1 and TRBJ1-2; the D is unclear. This CDR3 has 11 amino acids. V lost 4 bases, J lost 6 bases, and 9 bases lay in between. CDR1 is SQVTM and CDR2 is ANQGSEA in the germline V gene. CDR3 region: CSVGMVNGYTF. In DNA, the CDR3 is TGCAGCGTTGGGATGGTTAATGGCTACACCTTC.

The chain has TRBV21-1 and TRBJ1-1. TRBV21-1 is a pseudogene segment. This CDR3 is 17 amino acids long. Written as DNA, the CDR3 is TGTGCCAGCAGCAAAGCGTACTCGGGCCAGGAAGACACTGAAGCTTTCTTT. Encoded protein: CASSKAYSGQEDTEAFF.

CDR3 DNA: TGCGCCAGCAGCCGGAGAGACGGGACAGGGGTTAAAGCAGATACGCAGTATTTT. It codes for CASSRRDGTGVKADTQYF. The chain uses TRBV4-1 and TRBJ2-3; 10 nucleotides match TRBD1. This CDR3 has 18 residues. Trimming cost V 4 bases and J 4 bases; bases outside gene matches: 14. CDR1 is MGHRA, CDR2 YSYEKL, per germline.

The chain has TRBV5-1 and TRBJ2-7; D unclear. Germline-derived CDR1 and CDR2 are SGHRS and YFSETQ. CDR3 size: 14 residues. The V end lost 0 bases, the J end lost 0 bases, and 7 bases lay between the germline ends. The CDR3 nucleotides are TGCGCCAGCAGCTTGGATAGCATCTCCTACGAGCAGTACTTC. Its translation: CASSLDSISYEQYF. The full variable domain, with the rest looked up from reference TRBV5-1 and TRBJ2-7, is KAGVTQTPRYLIKTRGQQVTLSCSPISGHRSVSWYQQTPGQGLQFLFEYFSETQRNKGNFPGRFSGRQFSNSRSEMNVSTLELGDSALYLCASSLDSISYEQYFGPGTRLTVT.

The chain has TRBV7-9 and TRBJ2-2; D may match TRBD1 or TRBD2 (5 bases each). The CDR3 contains 16 residues. V lost 1 base, J lost 4 bases, and 13 bases lay in between. Germline V gene lookup returns CDR1 SEHNR and CDR2 FQNEAQ (reference sequence). CDR3 nucleotides: TGTGCCAGCAGCTTAGGGGGGATCGGAGTCACCGGGGAGCTGTTTTTT. Protein product: CASSLGGIGVTGELFF.

This clone has a handful of counts. The chain employs TRBV27 and TRBJ1-2, with TRBD1 matching 9 bases. V shed 3 bases, J shed 8 bases, and the junction held 4 bases outside the gene matches. CDR1 MNHEY and CDR2 SMNVEV come from the germline V gene (reference sequence). The CDR3 spans 13 residues. Here the CDR3 reads CASSFSGTGGYTF. In nucleotides, the CDR3 is TGTGCCAGCAGTTTTTCCGGGACAGGGGGCTACACCTTC.

This chain uses TRBV15 with TRBJ2-7, with D unresolved. CDR1 and CDR2 (germline): LNHNV, YYDKDF (reference sequence). V gave up 0 bases and J gave up 3 bases, with 6 bases separating them. The CDR3 extends over 13 amino acids. The CDR3 DNA reads as TGTGCCACCAGCAGAGATAGCCGCTACGAGCAGTACTTC. Its protein product is CATSRDSRYEQYF.

The rearrangement uses TRBV7-2 and TRBJ1-1; weak D call: TRBD1 (5 bases). Germline V lookup: CDR1 SGHTA, CDR2 FQGNSA. This CDR3 is 13 amino acids long. Trimming removed 5 bases at V and 2 bases at J, with 9 bases between. CDR3 bases: TGTGCCAGCAGCCAGACAGTAAACACTGAAGCTTTCTTT. Amino acid sequence: CASSQTVNTEAFF. Complete variable domain (other parts from reference TRBV7-2 and TRBJ1-1): GAGVSQSPSNKVTEKGKDVELRCDPISGHTALYWYRQSLGQGLEFLIYFQGNSAPDKSGLPSDRFSAERTGGSVSTLTIQRTQQEDSAVYLCASSQTVNTEAFFGQGTRLTVV.